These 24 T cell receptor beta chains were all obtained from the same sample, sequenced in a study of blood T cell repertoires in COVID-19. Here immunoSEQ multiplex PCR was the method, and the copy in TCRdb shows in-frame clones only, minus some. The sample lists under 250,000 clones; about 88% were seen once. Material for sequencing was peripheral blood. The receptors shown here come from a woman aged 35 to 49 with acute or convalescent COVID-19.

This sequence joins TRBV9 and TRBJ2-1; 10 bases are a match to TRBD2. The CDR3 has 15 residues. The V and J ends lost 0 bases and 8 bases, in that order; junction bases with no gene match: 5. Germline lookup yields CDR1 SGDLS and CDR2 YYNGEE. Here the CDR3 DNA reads TGTGCCAGCAGCGTAGCACCAGCGGGGGGGCATGAGCAGTTCTTC. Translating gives CASSVAPAGGHEQFF.

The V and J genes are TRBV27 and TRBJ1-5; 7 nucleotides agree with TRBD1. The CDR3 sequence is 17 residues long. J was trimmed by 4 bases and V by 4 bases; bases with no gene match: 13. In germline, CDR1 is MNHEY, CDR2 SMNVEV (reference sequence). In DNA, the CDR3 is TGTGCCAGCAGTTCCCGAACTTCACAGGGGTGGAATCAGCCCCAGCATTTT. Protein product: CASSSRTSQGWNQPQHF.

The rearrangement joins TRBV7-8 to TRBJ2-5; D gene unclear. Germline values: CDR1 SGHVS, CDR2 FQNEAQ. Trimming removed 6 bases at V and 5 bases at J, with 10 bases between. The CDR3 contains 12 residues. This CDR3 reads CASSQAKETQYF. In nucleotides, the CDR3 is TGTGCCAGCAGTCAAGCTAAGGAGACCCAGTACTTC.

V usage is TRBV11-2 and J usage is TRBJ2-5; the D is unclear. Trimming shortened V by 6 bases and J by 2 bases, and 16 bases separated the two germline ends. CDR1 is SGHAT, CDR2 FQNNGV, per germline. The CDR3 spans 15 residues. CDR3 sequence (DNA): TGTGCCAGCAGGGGCCCTCGGTCTGGTCAAGAGACCCAGTACTTC. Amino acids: CASRGPRSGQETQYF.

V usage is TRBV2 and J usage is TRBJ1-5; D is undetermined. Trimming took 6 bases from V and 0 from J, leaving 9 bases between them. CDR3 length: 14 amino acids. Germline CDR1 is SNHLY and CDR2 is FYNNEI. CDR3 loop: CASSADYSNQPQHF. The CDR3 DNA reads TGTGCCAGCAGCGCGGACTATAGCAATCAGCCCCAGCATTTT.

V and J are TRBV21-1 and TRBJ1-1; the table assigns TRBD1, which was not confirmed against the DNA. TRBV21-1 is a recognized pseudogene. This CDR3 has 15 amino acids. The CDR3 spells CASSRRQGVVTEAFF. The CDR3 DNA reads TGTGCCAGCAGCAGACGACAGGGAGTGGTAACTGAAGCTTTCTTT.

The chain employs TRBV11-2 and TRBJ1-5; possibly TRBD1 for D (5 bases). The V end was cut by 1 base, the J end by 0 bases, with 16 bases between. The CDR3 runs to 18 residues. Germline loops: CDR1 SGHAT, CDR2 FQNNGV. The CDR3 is CASSLGSGHPLSNQPQHF. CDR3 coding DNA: TGTGCCAGCAGCTTAGGATCTGGACACCCACTTAGCAATCAGCCCCAGCATTTT.

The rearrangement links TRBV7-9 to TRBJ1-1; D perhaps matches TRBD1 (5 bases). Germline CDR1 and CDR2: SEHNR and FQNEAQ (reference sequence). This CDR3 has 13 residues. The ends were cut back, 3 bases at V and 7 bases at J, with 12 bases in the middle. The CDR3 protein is CASSFSGGDEAFF. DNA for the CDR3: TGTGCCAGCAGCTTTAGTGGAGGGGATGAAGCTTTCTTT.

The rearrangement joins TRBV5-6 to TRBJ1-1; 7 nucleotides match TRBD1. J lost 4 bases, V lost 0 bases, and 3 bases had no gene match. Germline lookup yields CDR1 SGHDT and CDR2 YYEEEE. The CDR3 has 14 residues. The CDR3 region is CASSLDRGLTEAFF. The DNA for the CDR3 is TGTGCCAGCAGCTTGGATAGGGGGCTCACTGAAGCTTTCTTT.

The DNA of the CDR3 is TGTGCCAGCCCCAGGCTGCGGGCGGGGGGGCTTGAGCAGTACGTC. Its protein is CASPRLRAGGLEQYV. The chain combines TRBV21-1 with TRBJ2-7; TRBD2, the D gene given by the table, was not confirmed from the DNA. TRBV21-1 is an annotated pseudogene. This CDR3 spans 15 amino acids.

The CDR3 region is CASSDTGTLYGYTF. CDR3 coding DNA: TGTGCCAGTAGTGATACCGGGACTCTGTATGGCTACACCTTC. J is TRBJ1-2 and V is TRBV19; the D gene is possibly TRBD1 (5 bases). The CDR3 consists of 14 residues. V lost 5 bases and J 5 bases, leaving 15 bases between the germline ends. From germline, CDR1 is LNHDA and CDR2 SQIVND (reference sequence).

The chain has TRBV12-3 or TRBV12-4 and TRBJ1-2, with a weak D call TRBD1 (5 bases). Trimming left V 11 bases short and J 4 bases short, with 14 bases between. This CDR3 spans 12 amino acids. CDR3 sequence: CAWGGVGYGYTF. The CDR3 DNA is TGTGCCTGGGGGGGGGTCGGCTATGGCTACACCTTC.

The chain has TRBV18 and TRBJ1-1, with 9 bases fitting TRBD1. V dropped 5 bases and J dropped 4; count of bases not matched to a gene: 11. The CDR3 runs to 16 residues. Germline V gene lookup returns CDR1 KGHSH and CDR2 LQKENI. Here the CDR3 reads CASSVSGQGFGTEAFF. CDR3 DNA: TGTGCCAGCTCAGTCTCAGGACAGGGGTTCGGCACTGAAGCTTTCTTT.

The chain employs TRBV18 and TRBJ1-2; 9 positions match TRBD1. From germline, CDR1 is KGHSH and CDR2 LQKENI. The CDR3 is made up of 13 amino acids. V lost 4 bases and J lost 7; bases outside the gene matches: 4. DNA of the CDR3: TGTGCCAGCTCACGGGACAGGGAGAGTGGCTACACCTTC. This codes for CASSRDRESGYTF.

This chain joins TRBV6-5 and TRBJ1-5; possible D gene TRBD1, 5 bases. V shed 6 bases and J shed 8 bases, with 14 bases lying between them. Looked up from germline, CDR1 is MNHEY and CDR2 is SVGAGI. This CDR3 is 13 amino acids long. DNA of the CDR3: TGTGCCAGCAGGTCCCGACGGGGGGAGCCCCAGCATTTT. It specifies CASRSRRGEPQHF.

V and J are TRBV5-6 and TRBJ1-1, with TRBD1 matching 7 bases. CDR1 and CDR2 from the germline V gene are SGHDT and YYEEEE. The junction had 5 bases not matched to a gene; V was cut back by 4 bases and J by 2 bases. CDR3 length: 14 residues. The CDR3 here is CASSHSGGNTEAFF. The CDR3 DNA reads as TGTGCCAGCAGCCACTCAGGGGGTAACACTGAAGCTTTCTTT.

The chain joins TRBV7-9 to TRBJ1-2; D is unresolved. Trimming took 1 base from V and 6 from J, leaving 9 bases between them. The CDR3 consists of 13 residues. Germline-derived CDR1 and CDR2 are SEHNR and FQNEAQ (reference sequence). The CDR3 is CASSLVGSHGYTF. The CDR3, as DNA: TGTGCCAGCAGCTTAGTTGGGAGCCATGGCTACACCTTC.

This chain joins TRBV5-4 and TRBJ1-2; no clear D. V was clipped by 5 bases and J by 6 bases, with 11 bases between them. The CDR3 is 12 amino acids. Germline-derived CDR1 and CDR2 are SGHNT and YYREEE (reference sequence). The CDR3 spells CASSGGIDGYTF. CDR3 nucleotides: TGTGCCAGCAGTGGCGGTATCGATGGCTACACCTTC.

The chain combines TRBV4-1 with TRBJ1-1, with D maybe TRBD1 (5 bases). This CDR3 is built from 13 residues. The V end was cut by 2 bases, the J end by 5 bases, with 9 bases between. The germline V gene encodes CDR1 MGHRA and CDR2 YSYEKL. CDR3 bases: TGCGCCAGCAGCCAAATAGGGGTGACTGAAGCTTTCTTT. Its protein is CASSQIGVTEAFF.

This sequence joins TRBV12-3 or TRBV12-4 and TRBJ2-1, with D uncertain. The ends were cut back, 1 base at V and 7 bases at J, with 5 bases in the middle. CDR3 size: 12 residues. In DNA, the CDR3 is TGTGCCAGCAGTTTAGGTGTAAATGAGCAGTTCTTC. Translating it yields CASSLGVNEQFF.

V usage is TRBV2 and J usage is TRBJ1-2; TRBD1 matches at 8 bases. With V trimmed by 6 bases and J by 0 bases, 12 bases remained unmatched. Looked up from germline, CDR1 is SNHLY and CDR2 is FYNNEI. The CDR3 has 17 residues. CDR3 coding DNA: TGTGCCAGCAGCGGTCAGGCGGGGACAGGAGCTAACTATGGCTACACCTTC. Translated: CASSGQAGTGANYGYTF.

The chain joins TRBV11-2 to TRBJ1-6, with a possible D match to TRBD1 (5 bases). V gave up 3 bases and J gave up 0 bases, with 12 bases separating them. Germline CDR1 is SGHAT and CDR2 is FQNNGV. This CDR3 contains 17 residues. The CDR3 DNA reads TGTGCCAGCAGCTTCACGCAGGGTAACTCCTATAATTCACCCCTCCACTTT. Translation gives CASSFTQGNSYNSPLHF.

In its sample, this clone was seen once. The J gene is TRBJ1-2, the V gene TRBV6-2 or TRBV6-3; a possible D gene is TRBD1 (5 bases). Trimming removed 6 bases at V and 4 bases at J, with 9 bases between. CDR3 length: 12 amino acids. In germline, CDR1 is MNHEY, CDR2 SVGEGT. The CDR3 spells CASSLDSYGYTF. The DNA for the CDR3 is TGTGCCAGCAGCCTTGACAGCTATGGCTACACCTTC.

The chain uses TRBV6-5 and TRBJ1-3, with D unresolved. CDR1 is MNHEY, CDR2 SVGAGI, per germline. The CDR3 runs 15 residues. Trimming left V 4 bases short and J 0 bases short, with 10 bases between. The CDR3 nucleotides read TGTGCCAGCAGTTCGTCTATCTCCTCTGGAAACACCATATATTTT. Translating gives CASSSSISSGNTIYF.